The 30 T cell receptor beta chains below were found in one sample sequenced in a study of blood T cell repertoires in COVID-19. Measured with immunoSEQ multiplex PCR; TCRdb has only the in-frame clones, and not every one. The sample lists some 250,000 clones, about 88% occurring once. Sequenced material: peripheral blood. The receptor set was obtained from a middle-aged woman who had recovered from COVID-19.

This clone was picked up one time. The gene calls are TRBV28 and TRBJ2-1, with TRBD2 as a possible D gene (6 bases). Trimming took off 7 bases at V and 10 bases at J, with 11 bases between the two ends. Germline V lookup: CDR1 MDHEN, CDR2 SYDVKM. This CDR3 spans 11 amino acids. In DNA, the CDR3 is TGTGCCAGCACGGGGGTGGGAGAGCAGTTCTTC. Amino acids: CASTGVGEQFF.

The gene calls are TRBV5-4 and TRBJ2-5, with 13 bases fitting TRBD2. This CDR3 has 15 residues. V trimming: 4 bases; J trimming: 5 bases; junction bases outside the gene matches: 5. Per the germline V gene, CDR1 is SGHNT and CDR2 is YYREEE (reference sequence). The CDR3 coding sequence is TGTGCCAGCAGCGGGACTAGCGGGATGTGGGAGACCCAGTACTTC. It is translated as CASSGTSGMWETQYF.

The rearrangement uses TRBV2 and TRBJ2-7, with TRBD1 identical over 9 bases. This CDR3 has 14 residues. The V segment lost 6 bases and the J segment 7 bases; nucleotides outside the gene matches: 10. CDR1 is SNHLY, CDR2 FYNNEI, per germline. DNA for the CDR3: TGTGCCAGCAGCCCGGACAGGGGCGCTAGGGAGCAGTACTTC. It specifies CASSPDRGAREQYF.

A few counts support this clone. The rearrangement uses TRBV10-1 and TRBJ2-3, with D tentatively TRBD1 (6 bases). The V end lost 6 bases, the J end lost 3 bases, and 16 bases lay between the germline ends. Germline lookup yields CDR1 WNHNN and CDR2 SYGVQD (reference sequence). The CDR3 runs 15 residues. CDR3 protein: CASRTGPFDTDTQYF. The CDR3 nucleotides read TGCGCCAGCAGGACAGGACCCTTTGATACAGATACGCAGTATTTT.

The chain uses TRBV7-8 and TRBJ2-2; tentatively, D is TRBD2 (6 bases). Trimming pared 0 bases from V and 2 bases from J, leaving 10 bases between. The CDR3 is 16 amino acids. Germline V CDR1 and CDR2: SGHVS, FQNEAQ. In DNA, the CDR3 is TGTGCCAGCAGCTTAGCAGGGACTGATAACACCGGGGAGCTGTTTTTT. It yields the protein CASSLAGTDNTGELFF.

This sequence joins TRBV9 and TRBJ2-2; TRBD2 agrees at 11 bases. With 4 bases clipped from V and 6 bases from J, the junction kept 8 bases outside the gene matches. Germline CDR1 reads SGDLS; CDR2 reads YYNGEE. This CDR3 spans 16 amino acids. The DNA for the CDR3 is TGTGCCAGCAGCCCCCGTAGCGGGAGGGCCGCCGGGGAGCTGTTTTTT. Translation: CASSPRSGRAAGELFF.

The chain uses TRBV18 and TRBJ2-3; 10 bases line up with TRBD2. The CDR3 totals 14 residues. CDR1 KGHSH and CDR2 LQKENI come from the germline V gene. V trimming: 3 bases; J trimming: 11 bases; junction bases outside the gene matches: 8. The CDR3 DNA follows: TGTGCCAGCTCACCGGCTAGCGGGAGCTCCGTGCAGTATTTT. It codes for CASSPASGSSVQYF.

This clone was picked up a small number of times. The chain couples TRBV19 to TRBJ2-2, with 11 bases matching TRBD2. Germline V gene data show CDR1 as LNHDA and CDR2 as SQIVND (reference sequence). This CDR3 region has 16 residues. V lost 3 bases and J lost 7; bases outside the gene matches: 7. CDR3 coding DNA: TGTGCCAGTAGTATGCGGCTAGCGGGAGGTATCGGGGAGCTGTTTTTT. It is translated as CASSMRLAGGIGELFF. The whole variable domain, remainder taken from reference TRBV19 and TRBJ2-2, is DGGITQSPKYLFRKEGQNVTLSCEQNLNHDAMYWYRQDPGQGLRLIYYSQIVNDFQKGDIAEGYSVSREKKESFPLTVTSAQKNPTAFYLCASSMRLAGGIGELFFGEGSRLTVL.

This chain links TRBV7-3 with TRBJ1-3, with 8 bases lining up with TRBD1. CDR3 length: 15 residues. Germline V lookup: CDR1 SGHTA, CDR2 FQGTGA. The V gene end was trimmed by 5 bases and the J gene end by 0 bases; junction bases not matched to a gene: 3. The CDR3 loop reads CASSQGAASGNTIYF. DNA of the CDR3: TGTGCCAGCAGCCAGGGGGCCGCCTCTGGAAACACCATATATTTT.

The CDR3, as DNA: TGCGCCAGCAGCGGGGGAGGAATAGATACGCAGTATTTT. Translated, it gives CASSGGGIDTQYF. This sequence joins TRBV5-1 and TRBJ2-3, with D possibly TRBD2 on 6 matching bases. This CDR3 has 13 amino acids. V lost 4 bases and J 5 bases, leaving 11 bases between the germline ends. The germline gives CDR1 SGHRS, CDR2 YFSETQ.

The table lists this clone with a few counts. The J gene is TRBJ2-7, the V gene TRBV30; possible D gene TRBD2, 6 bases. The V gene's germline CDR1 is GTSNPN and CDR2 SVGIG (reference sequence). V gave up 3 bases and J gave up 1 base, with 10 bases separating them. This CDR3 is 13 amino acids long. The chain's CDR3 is CAWRGGSSYEQYF. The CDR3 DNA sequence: TGTGCCTGGAGGGGGGGATCGTCCTACGAGCAGTACTTC.

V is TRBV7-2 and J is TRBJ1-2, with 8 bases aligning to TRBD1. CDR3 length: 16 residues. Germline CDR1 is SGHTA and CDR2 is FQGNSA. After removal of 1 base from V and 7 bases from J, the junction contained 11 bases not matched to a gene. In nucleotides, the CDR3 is TGTGCCAGCAGCTTAGGTGTTGGCCAGGGGGCGGGTGGCTACACCTTC. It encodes CASSLGVGQGAGGYTF.

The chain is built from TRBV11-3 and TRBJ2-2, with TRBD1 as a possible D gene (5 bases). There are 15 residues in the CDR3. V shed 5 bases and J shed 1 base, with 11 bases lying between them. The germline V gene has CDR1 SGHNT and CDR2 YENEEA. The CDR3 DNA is TGTGCCAGCAGCCGGCAGGGTGGGAACACCGGGGAGCTGTTTTTT. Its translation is CASSRQGGNTGELFF.

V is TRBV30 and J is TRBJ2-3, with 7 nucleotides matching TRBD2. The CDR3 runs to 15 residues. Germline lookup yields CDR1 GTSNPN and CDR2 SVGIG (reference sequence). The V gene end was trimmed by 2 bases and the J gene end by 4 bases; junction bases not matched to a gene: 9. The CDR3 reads CAWSRGGSGADTQYF. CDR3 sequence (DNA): TGTGCCTGGAGTCGAGGCGGGAGTGGTGCAGATACGCAGTATTTT.

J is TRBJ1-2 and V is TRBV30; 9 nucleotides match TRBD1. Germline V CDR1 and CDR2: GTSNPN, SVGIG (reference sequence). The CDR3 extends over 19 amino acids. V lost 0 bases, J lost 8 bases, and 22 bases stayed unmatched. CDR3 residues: CAWSVHPRTGEIHRHGYTF. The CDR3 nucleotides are TGTGCCTGGAGTGTACACCCCCGGACAGGGGAGATCCACCGGCACGGCTACACCTTC.

Here the CDR3 DNA reads TGTGCCTGGACCCCGGGGTCGAGCTCCTACAATGAGCAGTTCTTC. Its translation is CAWTPGSSSYNEQFF. The chain carries TRBV30 and TRBJ2-1; the D gene is possibly TRBD2 (5 bases). Per the germline V gene, CDR1 is GTSNPN and CDR2 is SVGIG (reference sequence). The CDR3 is 15 amino acids. V lost 4 bases to trimming and J lost 0 bases, with 13 bases between them. The whole variable domain, remainder taken from reference TRBV30 and TRBJ2-1, is SQTIHQWPATLVQPVGSPLSLECTVEGTSNPNLYWYRQAAGRGLQLLFYSVGIGQISSEVPQNLSASRPQDRQFILSSKKLLLSDSGFYLCAWTPGSSSYNEQFFGPGTRLTVL.

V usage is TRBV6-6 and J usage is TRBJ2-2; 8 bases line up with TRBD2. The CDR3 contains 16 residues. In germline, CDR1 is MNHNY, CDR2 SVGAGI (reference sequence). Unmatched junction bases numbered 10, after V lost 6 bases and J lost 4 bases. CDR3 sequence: CASSSSGRGGTGELFF. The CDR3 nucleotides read TGTGCCAGCAGCTCCAGCGGGAGAGGGGGCACCGGGGAGCTGTTTTTT.

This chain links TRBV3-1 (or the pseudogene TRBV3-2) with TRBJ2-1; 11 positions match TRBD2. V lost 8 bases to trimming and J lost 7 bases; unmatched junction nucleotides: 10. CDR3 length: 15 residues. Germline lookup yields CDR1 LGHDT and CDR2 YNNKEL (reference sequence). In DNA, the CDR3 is TGTGCCAGCGCCGGGGTAGCGGGAGGGGGGAATGAGCAGTTCTTC. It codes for CASAGVAGGGNEQFF.

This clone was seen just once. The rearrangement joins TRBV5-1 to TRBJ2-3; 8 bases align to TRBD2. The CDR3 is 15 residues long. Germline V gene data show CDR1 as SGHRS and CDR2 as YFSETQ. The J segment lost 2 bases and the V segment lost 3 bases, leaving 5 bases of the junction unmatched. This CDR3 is CASSSGTRDTDTQYF. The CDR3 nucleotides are TGCGCCAGCAGCTCAGGGACTAGGGACACAGATACGCAGTATTTT.

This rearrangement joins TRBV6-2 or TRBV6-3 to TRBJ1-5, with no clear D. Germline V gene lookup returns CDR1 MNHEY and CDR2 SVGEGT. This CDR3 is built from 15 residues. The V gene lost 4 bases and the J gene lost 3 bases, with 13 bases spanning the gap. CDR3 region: CASSSEGAYNQPQHF. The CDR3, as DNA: TGTGCCAGCAGTTCCGAGGGAGCGTACAATCAGCCCCAGCATTTT.

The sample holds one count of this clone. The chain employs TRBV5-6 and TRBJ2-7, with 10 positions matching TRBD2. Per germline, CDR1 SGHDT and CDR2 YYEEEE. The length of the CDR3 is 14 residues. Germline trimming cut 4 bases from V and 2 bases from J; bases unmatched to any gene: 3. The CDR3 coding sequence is TGTGCCAGCAGCCGGAGCGGGAGGGCCTACGAGCAGTACGTC. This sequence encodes CASSRSGRAYEQYV.

CDR3 residues: CASSGSISGNTIYF. The DNA of the CDR3 is TGTGCCAGCAGTGGTTCTATCTCTGGAAACACCATATATTTT. The chain is built from TRBV25-1 and TRBJ1-3; D uncertain. In germline, CDR1 is MGHDK, CDR2 SYGVNS. The length of the CDR3 is 14 residues. V shed 4 bases and J shed 0 bases, with 7 bases lying between them.

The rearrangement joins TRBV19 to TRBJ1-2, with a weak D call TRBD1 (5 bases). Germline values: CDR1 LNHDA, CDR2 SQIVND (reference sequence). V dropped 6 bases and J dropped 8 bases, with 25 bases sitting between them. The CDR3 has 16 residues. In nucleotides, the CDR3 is TGTGCCAGTAGCCGGGACGGCGGGGAAGGGTCGTGGGGCTACACCTTC. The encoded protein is CASSRDGGEGSWGYTF. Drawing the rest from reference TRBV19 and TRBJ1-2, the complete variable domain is DGGITQSPKYLFRKEGQNVTLSCEQNLNHDAMYWYRQDPGQGLRLIYYSQIVNDFQKGDIAEGYSVSREKKESFPLTVTSAQKNPTAFYLCASSRDGGEGSWGYTFGSGTRLTVV.

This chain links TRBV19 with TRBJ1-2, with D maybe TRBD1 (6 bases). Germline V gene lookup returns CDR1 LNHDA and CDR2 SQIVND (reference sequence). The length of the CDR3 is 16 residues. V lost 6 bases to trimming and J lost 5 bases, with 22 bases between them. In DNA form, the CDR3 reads TGTGCCAGTAGGTCGCGACAGGCCGACCCCCGGTATGGCTACACCTTC. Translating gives CASRSRQADPRYGYTF.

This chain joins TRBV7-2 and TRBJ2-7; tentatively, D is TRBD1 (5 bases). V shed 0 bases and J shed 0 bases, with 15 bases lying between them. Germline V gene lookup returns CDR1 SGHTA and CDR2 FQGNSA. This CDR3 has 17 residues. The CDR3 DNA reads TGTGCCAGCAGCTTAGCGGGCGTGGGGCCGAGCTCCTACGAGCAGTACTTC. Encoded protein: CASSLAGVGPSSYEQYF. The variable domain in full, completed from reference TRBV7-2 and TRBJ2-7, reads GAGVSQSPSNKVTEKGKDVELRCDPISGHTALYWYRQSLGQGLEFLIYFQGNSAPDKSGLPSDRFSAERTGGSVSTLTIQRTQQEDSAVYLCASSLAGVGPSSYEQYFGPGTRLTVT.

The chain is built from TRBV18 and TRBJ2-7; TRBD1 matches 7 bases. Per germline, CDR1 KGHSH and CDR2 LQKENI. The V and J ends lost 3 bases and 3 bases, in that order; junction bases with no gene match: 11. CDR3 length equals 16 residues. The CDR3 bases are TGTGCCAGCTCACCCCACAGGGGACCCCTTCTCTACGAGCAGTACTTC. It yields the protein CASSPHRGPLLYEQYF.

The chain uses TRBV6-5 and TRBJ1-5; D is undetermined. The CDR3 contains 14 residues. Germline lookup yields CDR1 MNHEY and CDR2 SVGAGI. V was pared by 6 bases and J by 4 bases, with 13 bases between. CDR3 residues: CASSPDTVNQPQHF. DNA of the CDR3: TGTGCCAGCAGCCCCGACACCGTAAATCAGCCCCAGCATTTT.

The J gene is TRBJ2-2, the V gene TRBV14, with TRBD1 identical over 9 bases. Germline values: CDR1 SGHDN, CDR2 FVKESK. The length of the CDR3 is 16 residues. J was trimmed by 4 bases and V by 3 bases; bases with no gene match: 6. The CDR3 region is CASSHPSDRGTGELFF. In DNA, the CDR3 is TGTGCCAGCAGCCACCCCTCGGACAGGGGCACCGGGGAGCTGTTTTTT.

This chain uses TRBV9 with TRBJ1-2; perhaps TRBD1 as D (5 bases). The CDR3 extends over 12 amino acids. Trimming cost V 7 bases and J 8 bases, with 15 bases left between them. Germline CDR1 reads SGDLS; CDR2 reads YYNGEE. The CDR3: CASGPGAGGYTF. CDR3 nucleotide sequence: TGTGCCAGCGGGCCCGGGGCGGGGGGCTACACCTTC.

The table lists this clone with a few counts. In DNA form, the CDR3 reads TGTGCCACCACCCAGCCGGGGGGGGCCTTCCGGGGCTACACCTTC. Encoded protein: CATTQPGGAFRGYTF. The chain links TRBV15 to TRBJ1-2, with D maybe TRBD1 (6 bases). CDR1 is LNHNV and CDR2 is YYDKDF in the germline V gene (reference sequence). The CDR3 totals 15 residues. Trimming removed 7 bases at V and 8 bases at J, with 23 bases between.